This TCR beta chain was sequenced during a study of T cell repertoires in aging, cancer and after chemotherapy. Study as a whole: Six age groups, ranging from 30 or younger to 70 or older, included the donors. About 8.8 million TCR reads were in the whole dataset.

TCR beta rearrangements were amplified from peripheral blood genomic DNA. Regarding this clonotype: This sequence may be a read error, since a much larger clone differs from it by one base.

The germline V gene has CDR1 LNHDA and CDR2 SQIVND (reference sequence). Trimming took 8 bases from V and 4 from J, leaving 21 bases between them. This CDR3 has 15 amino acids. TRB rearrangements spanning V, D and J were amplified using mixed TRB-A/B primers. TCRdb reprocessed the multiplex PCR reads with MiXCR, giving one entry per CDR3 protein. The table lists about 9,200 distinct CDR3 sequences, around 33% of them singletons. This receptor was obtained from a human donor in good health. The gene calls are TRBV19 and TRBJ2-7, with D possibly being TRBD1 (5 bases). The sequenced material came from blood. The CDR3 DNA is TGTGCCAGTTCCCCGGAGCAGGGTTCGGAGTACGAGCAGTACTTC. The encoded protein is CASSPEQGSEYEQYF.